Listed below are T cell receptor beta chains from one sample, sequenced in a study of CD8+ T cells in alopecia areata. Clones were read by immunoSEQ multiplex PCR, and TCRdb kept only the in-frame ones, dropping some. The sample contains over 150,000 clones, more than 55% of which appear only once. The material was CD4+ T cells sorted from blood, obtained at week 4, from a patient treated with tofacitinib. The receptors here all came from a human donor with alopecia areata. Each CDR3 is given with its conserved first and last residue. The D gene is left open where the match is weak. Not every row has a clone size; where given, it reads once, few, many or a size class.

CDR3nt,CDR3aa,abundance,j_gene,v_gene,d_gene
TGCGCCAGCAGCTCGGAGGGGGGTGGCACTGAAGCTTTCTTT,CASSSEGGGTEAFF,NA,TRBJ1-1,TRBV5-1,NA
TGCAGCGTCTCCCAGGGCAACACTGAAGCTTTCTTT,CSVSQGNTEAFF,NA,TRBJ1-1,TRBV29-1,NA
TGTGCCAGCAGTTTTGCCGGACAGGAAAGATCTTATGGCTACACCTTC,CASSFAGQERSYGYTF,NA,TRBJ1-2,TRBV28,TRBD1
TGTGCCAGCACGGACCTAGTTGGAAAACTGTTTTTT,CASTDLVGKLFF,NA,TRBJ1-4,TRBV2,NA
TGTGCCAGCAGAGGCCCACTAGCGGGGGGGTACAATGAGCAGTTCTTC,CASRGPLAGGYNEQFF,NA,TRBJ2-1,TRBV5-6,TRBD2
TGTGCCTGGTCGAAGGGGCCTGGACAGCCCCAGCATTTT,CAWSKGPGQPQHF,NA,TRBJ1-5,TRBV30,NA
TGTGCCAGCAGCTTGGTTCTGCCTAGCGGGGAAGGTCGGAAGTACTTC,CASSLVLPSGEGRKYF,NA,TRBJ2-4,TRBV5-6,TRBD2
TGCAGCGTTGGACGGGGAAGGAATGAGCAGTTCTTC,CSVGRGRNEQFF,NA,TRBJ2-1,TRBV29-1,NA
TGTGCCAGCAGCCAATCCACAGGGTGGGATTCACCCCTCCACTTT,CASSQSTGWDSPLHF,few,TRBJ1-6,TRBV16,NA
TGTACCAGCAGCTTCATCGGGACAGGGGGCGAGCAGTACTTC,CTSSFIGTGGEQYF,NA,TRBJ2-7,TRBV7-9,TRBD1
TGTGCCAGCTCCCCCAATCGGGGGGACGGTGGCTATGGCTACACCTTC,CASSPNRGDGGYGYTF,few,TRBJ1-2,TRBV18,NA
TGTGCCAGCAGTCCCGGGACAGGGACGAATTCACCCCTCCACTTT,CASSPGTGTNSPLHF,NA,TRBJ1-6,TRBV6-5,TRBD1
TGTGCCTGGAGTGTAAAGGGTCAAGAGACCCAGTACTTC,CAWSVKGQETQYF,few,TRBJ2-5,TRBV30,NA
TGCGCCAGCAGCTTGGCTAGCGGGGGACAAGAGACCCAGTACTTC,CASSLASGGQETQYF,NA,TRBJ2-5,TRBV5-1,TRBD2
TGCGCCAGCAGCAAATCCGGGACTAGCGGCGAGACCCAGTACTTC,CASSKSGTSGETQYF,NA,TRBJ2-5,TRBV5-1,TRBD2
TGTGCCAGCTCCAGTTTTAGGGGGGGACCTCCTAACGAGCAGTACTTC,CASSSFRGGPPNEQYF,NA,TRBJ2-7,TRBV25-1,NA
TGCAGCGGCCTCCGGGGGACAGATACGCAGTATTTT,CSGLRGTDTQYF,NA,TRBJ2-3,TRBV29-1,NA
TGTGCCAGCAGTGAACCGAGGACAGGGGACAATTCACCCCTCCACTTT,CASSEPRTGDNSPLHF,NA,TRBJ1-6,TRBV25-1,TRBD1
TGCAGTGCTAGGACTCGGGAGACCCAGTACTTC,CSARTRETQYF,NA,TRBJ2-5,TRBV20-1,NA
TGTGCCTGGGTGGGACAGGGGAGGTACGAGCAGTACTTC,CAWVGQGRYEQYF,NA,TRBJ2-7,TRBV30,TRBD1
TGTGCCAGCAGCTTGGTGGCAGGGAGTAATTCACCCCTCCACTTT,CASSLVAGSNSPLHF,NA,TRBJ1-6,TRBV5-6,NA
TGTGCCAGCTCACGAGGGGAAGCGAACACCGGGGAGCTGTTTTTT,CASSRGEANTGELFF,NA,TRBJ2-2,TRBV18,NA
TGTGCCTGGAGTAGCGGGGCGAACACTGAAGCTTTCTTT,CAWSSGANTEAFF,NA,TRBJ1-1,TRBV30,NA
TGTGCCAGCAGTTCGGAGGGACAGCAAGAGACCCAGTACTTC,CASSSEGQQETQYF,NA,TRBJ2-5,TRBV6-5,NA
TGTGCCAGCAGCTTACCCACCGGGGAGCTGTTTTTT,CASSLPTGELFF,NA,TRBJ2-2,TRBV7-2,NA
TGTGCCTGGAGTGGAGAGGGGAACACTGAAGCTTTCTTT,CAWSGEGNTEAFF,NA,TRBJ1-1,TRBV30,NA
TGTGCCAGCAGCGTAGGCGGCCAGGTAGAACCCTACGAGCAGTACTTC,CASSVGGQVEPYEQYF,few,TRBJ2-7,TRBV9,NA
TGCAGCGTTGAGCGGACGGCTGAGGGCTACACCTTC,CSVERTAEGYTF,NA,TRBJ1-2,TRBV29-1,NA
TGCAGCGTTGAGAGGGGGACAGGCTATGGCTACACCTTC,CSVERGTGYGYTF,NA,TRBJ1-2,TRBV29-1,TRBD1
TGTGCCAGCAGCTTGGCCACTGTGGAGGGCTACACCTTC,CASSLATVEGYTF,NA,TRBJ1-2,TRBV5-4,NA
TGCAGCGTTAGCAGCTATGGCTACACCTTC,CSVSSYGYTF,NA,TRBJ1-2,TRBV29-1,NA
TGTGCCAGCAGTACAGGGATTTCGAGGGGGGCCAACGTCCTGACTTTC,CASSTGISRGANVLTF,NA,TRBJ2-6,TRBV2,NA
TGTGCCAGTACCCGGACTAGCGGGGGATACACAGATACGCAGTATTTT,CASTRTSGGYTDTQYF,NA,TRBJ2-3,TRBV19,TRBD2
TGTGCCAGCAGCGCGCGGGACAGGGGTAAAGCTTTCTTT,CASSARDRGKAFF,NA,TRBJ1-1,TRBV7-2,TRBD1
TGTGCCAGTGCGGACAGGGAAACCTATGGCTACACCTTC,CASADRETYGYTF,NA,TRBJ1-2,TRBV27,TRBD1
TGCAGCGTTGTATATACAGGGGGGACCGATCAGCCCCAGCATTTT,CSVVYTGGTDQPQHF,many,TRBJ1-5,TRBV29-1,TRBD1
TGTGCCAGCAGCTTGACTAGCGGGCAAGAGACCCAGTACTTC,CASSLTSGQETQYF,NA,TRBJ2-5,TRBV5-6,TRBD2
TGTGCCTGGACAGTTCATCCCACCGGGGAGCTGTTTTTT,CAWTVHPTGELFF,NA,TRBJ2-2,TRBV30,NA
TGTGCCTGGAGCCACAGGGGAGAACGGGGTCAGCCCCAGCATTTT,CAWSHRGERGQPQHF,NA,TRBJ1-5,TRBV30,TRBD1